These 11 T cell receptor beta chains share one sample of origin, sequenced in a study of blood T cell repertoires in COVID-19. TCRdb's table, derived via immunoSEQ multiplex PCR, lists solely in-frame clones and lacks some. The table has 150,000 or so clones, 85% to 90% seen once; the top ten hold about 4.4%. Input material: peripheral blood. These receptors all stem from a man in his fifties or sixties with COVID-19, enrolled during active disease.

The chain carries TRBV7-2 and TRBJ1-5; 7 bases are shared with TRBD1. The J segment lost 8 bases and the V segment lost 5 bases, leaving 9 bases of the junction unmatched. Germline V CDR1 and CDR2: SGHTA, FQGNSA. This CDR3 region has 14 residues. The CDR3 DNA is TGTGCCAGCAGCATCACAGGGGTTCGGGAGCCCCAGCATTTT. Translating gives CASSITGVREPQHF.

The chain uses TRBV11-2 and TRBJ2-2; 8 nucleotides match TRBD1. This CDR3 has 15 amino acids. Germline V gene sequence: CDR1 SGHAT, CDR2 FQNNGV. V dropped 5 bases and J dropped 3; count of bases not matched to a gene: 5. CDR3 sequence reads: CASSPGQDHTGELFF. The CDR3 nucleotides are TGTGCCAGCAGCCCGGGACAGGACCACACCGGGGAGCTGTTTTTT.

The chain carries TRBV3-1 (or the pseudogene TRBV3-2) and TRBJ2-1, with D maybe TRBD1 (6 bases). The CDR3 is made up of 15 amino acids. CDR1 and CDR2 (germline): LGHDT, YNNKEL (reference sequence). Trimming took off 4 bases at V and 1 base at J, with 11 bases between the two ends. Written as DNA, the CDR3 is TGTGCCAGCAGCCCTTCCAGGGGTTCCTACAATGAGCAGTTCTTC. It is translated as CASSPSRGSYNEQFF.

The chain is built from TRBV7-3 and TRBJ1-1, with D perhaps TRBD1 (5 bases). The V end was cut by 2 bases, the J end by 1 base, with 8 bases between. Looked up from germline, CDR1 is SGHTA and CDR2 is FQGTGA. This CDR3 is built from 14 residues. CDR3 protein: CASSLQGANTEAFF. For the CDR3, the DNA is TGTGCCAGCAGCTTACAGGGTGCGAACACTGAAGCTTTCTTT.

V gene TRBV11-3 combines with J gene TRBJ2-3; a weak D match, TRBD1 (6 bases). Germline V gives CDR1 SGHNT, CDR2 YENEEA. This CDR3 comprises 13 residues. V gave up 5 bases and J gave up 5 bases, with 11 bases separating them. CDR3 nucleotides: TGTGCCAGCAGCGGTACAGGGTTAGATACGCAGTATTTT. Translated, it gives CASSGTGLDTQYF. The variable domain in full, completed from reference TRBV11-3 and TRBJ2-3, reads EAGVVQSPRYKIIEKKQPVAFWCNPISGHNTLYWYLQNLGQGPELLIRYENEEAVDDSQLPKDRFSAERLKGVDSTLKIQPAELGDSAVYLCASSGTGLDTQYFGPGTRLTVL.

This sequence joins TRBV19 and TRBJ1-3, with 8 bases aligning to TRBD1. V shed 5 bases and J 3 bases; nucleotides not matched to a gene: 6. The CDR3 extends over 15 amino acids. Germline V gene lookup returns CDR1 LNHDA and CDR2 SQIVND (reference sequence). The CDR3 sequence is CASSARGLSGNTIYF. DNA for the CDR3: TGTGCCAGTAGTGCCAGGGGGCTAAGTGGAAACACCATATATTTT.

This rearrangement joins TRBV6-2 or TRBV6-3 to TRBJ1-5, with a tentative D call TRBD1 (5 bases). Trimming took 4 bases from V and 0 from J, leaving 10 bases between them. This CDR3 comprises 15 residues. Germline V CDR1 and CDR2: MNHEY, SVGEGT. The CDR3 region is CASSFGQRSNQPQHF. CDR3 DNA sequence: TGTGCCAGCAGTTTCGGACAACGTAGCAATCAGCCCCAGCATTTT.

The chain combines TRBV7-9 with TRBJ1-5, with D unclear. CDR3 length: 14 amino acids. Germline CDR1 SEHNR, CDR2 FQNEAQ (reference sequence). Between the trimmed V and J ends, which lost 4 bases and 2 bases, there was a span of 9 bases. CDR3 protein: CASSSGEGNQPQHF. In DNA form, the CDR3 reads TGTGCCAGCAGCTCTGGAGAGGGCAATCAGCCCCAGCATTTT.

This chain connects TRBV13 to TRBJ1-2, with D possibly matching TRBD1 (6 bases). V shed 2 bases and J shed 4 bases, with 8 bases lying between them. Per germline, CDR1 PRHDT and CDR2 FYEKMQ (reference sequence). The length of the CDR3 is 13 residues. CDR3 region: CASSLTGSYGYTF. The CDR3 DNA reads TGTGCCAGCAGCTTAACAGGGTCCTATGGCTACACCTTC.

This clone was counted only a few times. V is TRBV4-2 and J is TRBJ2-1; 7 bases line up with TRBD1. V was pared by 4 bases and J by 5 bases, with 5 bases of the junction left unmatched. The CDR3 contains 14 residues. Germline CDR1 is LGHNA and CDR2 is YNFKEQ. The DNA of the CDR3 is TGTGCCAGCAGCCTCACCGGGACAGACAATGAGCAGTTCTTC. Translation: CASSLTGTDNEQFF.

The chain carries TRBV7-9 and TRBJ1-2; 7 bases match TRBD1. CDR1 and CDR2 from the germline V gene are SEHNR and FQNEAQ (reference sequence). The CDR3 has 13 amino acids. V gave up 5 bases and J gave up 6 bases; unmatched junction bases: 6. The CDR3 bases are TGTGCCAGCAGCCCCTCCGGGACAGATGGCTACACCTTC. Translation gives CASSPSGTDGYTF.